This T cell receptor (beta chain) derives from a study of molecular identifiers for immune sequencing clone quantification. Study summary: Replicates involved a five-way split of RNA from about 20,000 or 100,000 naive CD8 cells, with sequencing of four.

TCRdb re-called the PCR reads through MiXCR, storing one row per CDR3 protein. The sample lists 460,000 or so distinct CDR3 sequences, around 21% occurring once. Sorting isolated naive CD8 T cells as CD8+CD4-CCR7+CD45RA+ events. Trimming left V 2 bases short and J 5 bases short, with 19 bases between. CDR1 is LNHDA and CDR2 is SQIVND in the germline V gene (reference sequence). The CDR3 runs to 16 residues. The source of this sequence is a human donor in good health. Some libraries in this study had Jurkat cell RNA spiked in. Material for sequencing was naive CD8+ T cells from blood, with Jurkat cell RNA spiked in. As to subset: FACS-sorted CD8+CD4-CCR7+CD45RA+ naive T cells. The chain combines TRBV19 with TRBJ2-7, with D perhaps matching TRBD2 (6 bases). CDR3 nucleotide sequence: TGTGCCAGTAGTATACTTGGAGGGTTACTCAGCGACGAGCAGTACTTC. This gives the protein CASSILGGLLSDEQYF. The full variable domain, with the rest looked up from reference TRBV19 and TRBJ2-7, is DGGITQSPKYLFRKEGQNVTLSCEQNLNHDAMYWYRQDPGQGLRLIYYSQIVNDFQKGDIAEGYSVSREKKESFPLTVTSAQKNPTAFYLCASSILGGLLSDEQYFGPGTRLTVT.